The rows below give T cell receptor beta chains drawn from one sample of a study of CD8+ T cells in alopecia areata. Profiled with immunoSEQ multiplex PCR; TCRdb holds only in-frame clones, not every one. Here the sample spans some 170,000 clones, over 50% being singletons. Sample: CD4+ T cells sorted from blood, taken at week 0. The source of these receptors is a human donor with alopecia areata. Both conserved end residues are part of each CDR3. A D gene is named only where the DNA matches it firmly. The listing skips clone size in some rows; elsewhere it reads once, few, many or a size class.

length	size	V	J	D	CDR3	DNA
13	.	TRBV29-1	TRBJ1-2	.	CSVGQKRDYGYTF	TGCAGCGTTGGACAGAAGAGAGACTATGGCTACACCTTC
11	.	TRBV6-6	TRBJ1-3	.	CASFLGNTIYF	TGTGCCAGCTTTTTAGGAAACACCATATATTTT
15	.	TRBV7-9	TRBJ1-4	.	CASSSLESWREKLFF	TGTGCCAGCAGCTCCCTCGAGTCATGGCGGGAAAAACTGTTTTTT
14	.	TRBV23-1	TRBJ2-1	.	CASSQDRTGNFRFF	TGCGCCAGCAGTCAGGATCGGACTGGGAATTTTAGGTTCTTC
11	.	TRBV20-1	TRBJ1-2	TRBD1	CSAGDSYGYTF	TGCAGTGCTGGGGACAGCTATGGCTACACCTTC
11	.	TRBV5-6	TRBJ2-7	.	CASSDSYEQYF	TGTGCCAGCAGCGATTCCTACGAGCAGTACTTC
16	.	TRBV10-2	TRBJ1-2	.	CASSESPGRNYYGYTF	TGCGCCAGCAGTGAGTCGCCGGGTAGGAACTACTATGGCTACACCTTC
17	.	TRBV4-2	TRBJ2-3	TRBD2	CASSLTGTSGSTDTQYF	TGTGCCAGCAGCCTGACCGGGACTAGCGGGAGCACAGATACGCAGTATTTT
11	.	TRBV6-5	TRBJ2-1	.	CASSYYDEQFF	TGTGCCAGCAGTTACTACGATGAGCAGTTCTTC
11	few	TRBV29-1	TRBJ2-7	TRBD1	CSVGDSNEQYF	TGCAGCGTTGGGGACAGTAACGAGCAGTACTTC
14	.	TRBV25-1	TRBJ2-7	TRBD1	CASSERARGYEQYF	TGTGCCAGCAGTGAGAGAGCCAGGGGGTACGAGCAGTACTTC
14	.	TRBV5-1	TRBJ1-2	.	CASSLLDTNYGYTF	TGCGCCAGCAGCTTGCTGGACACGAACTATGGCTACACCTTC
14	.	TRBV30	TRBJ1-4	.	CAWSVSRTNEKLFF	TGTGCCTGGAGTGTGAGCCGAACTAATGAAAAACTGTTTTTT
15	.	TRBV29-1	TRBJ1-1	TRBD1	CSVKGGSLFSTEAFF	TGCAGCGTCAAAGGGGGCAGTCTGTTTAGCACTGAAGCTTTCTTT
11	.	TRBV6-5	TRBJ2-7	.	CASFSGAEQYF	TGTGCCAGCTTCTCTGGCGCAGAGCAGTACTTC
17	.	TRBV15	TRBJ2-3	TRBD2	CATSRDISGASTDTQYF	TGTGCCACCAGCAGAGATATCAGCGGGGCGTCCACAGATACGCAGTATTTT
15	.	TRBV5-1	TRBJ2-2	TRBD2	CASSLAQTSSGELFF	TGCGCCAGCAGCTTGGCCCAGACTAGCTCCGGGGAGCTGTTTTTT
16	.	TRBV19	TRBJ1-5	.	CASSRDRDFSGQPQHF	TGTGCCAGTAGTAGGGATAGGGACTTTTCCGGCCAGCCCCAGCATTTT
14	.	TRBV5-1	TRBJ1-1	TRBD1	CASSGGQGNTEAFF	TGCGCCAGCAGCGGGGGACAGGGGAACACTGAAGCTTTCTTT
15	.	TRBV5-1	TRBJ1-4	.	CASSLDQGKVEKLFF	TGCGCCAGCAGCTTGGATCAGGGGAAGGTAGAAAAACTGTTTTTT
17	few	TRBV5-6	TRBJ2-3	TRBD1	CASSSLDREVGTDTQYF	TGTGCCAGCAGCTCTCTGGACAGGGAGGTTGGCACAGATACGCAGTATTTT
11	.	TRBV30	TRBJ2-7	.	CAWRDQGQLYF	TGTGCCTGGAGAGACCAAGGACAGCTGTACTTC
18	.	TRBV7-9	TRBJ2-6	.	CASSLKEGQSSGANVLTF	TGTGCCAGCAGCTTAAAGGAGGGACAGTCCTCTGGGGCCAACGTCCTGACTTTC
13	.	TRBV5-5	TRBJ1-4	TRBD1	CASSLTGEEKLFF	TGTGCCAGCAGCTTAACAGGGGAAGAAAAACTGTTTTTT
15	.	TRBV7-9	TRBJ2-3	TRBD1	CASSLRDRDTDTQYF	TGTGCCAGCAGCTTAAGGGACAGGGATACAGATACGCAGTATTTT
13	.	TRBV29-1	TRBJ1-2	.	CSVLGISLDGYTF	TGCAGCGTTCTAGGAATCTCGTTGGATGGCTACACCTTC
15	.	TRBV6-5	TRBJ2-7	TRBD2	CASRAASGGSYEQYF	TGTGCCAGCAGGGCCGCTAGCGGGGGCTCCTACGAGCAGTACTTC
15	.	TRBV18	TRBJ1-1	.	CASSLSGGENTEAFF	TGTGCCAGCTCACTTTCTGGGGGGGAGAACACTGAAGCTTTCTTT
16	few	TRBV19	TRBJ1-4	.	CASSSTLHRFNEKLFF	TGTGCCAGTAGTAGCACCCTACATCGTTTTAATGAAAAACTGTTTTTT
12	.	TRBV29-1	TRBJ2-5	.	CSATKVLETQYF	TGCAGCGCTACAAAAGTCTTGGAGACCCAGTACTTC
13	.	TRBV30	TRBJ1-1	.	CAWSVDSNTEAFF	TGTGCCTGGAGTGTTGACAGTAACACTGAAGCTTTCTTT
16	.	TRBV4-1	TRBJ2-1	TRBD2	CASSRYLAGSYNEQFF	TGCGCCAGCAGCCGTTACCTAGCGGGGAGTTACAATGAGCAGTTCTTC
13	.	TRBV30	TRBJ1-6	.	CALNGLTPSPLHF	TGTGCCCTCAACGGCCTTACTCCTTCACCCCTCCACTTT
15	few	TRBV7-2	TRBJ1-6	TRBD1	CASSISGTGVSPLHF	TGTGCCAGCAGCATAAGCGGGACAGGGGTTTCACCCCTCCACTTT
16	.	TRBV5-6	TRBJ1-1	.	CASSLVGIGSNTEAFF	TGTGCCAGCAGCTTGGTTGGCATCGGTTCGAACACTGAAGCTTTCTTT
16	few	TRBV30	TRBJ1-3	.	CAWSRGAARSGNTIYF	TGTGCCTGGAGTAGGGGGGCCGCTCGCTCTGGAAACACCATATATTTT
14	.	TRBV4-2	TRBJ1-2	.	CASSQVGQGFGYTF	TGTGCCAGCAGCCAAGTTGGGCAGGGTTTTGGCTACACCTTC
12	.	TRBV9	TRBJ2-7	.	CASSLQEDEQYF	TGTGCCAGCAGCCTACAGGAGGACGAGCAGTACTTC
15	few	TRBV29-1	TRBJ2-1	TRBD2	CSVAPGAGGPDEQFF	TGCAGCGTCGCGCCCGGGGCGGGGGGGCCTGATGAGCAGTTCTTC
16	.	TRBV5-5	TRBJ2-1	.	CASSTTGVGSYNEQFF	TGTGCCAGCAGCACGACCGGGGTTGGGTCCTACAATGAGCAGTTCTTC
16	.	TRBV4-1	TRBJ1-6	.	CASSQIAQGLDSPLHF	TGCGCCAGCAGCCAAATTGCGCAGGGATTGGATTCACCCCTCCACTTT
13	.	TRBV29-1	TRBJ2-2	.	CSVDGGYTGELFF	TGCAGCGTTGACGGGGGATACACCGGGGAGCTGTTTTTT
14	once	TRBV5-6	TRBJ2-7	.	CASSLRDNTYEQYF	TGTGCCAGCAGCTTGAGGGACAATACCTACGAGCAGTACTTC
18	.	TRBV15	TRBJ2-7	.	CATSSKRSRGPGSYEQYF	TGTGCCACCAGCAGTAAAAGGTCGAGGGGACCCGGCTCCTACGAGCAGTACTTC
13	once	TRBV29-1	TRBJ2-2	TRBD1	CSVGNRGTGELFF	TGCAGCGTAGGCAACAGGGGAACCGGGGAGCTGTTTTTT
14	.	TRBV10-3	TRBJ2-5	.	CAISDGGAGETQYF	TGTGCCATCAGTGATGGGGGGGCCGGGGAGACCCAGTACTTC
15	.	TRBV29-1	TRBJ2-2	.	CSVEENRGYTGELFF	TGCAGCGTTGAAGAAAACCGCGGGTACACCGGGGAGCTGTTTTTT
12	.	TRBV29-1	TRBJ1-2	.	CSVAESSGGYTF	TGCAGCGTTGCCGAGTCTAGTGGTGGCTACACCTTC
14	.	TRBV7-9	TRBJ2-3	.	CASSLRGATDTQYF	TGTGCCAGCAGCCTCCGCGGGGCGACAGATACGCAGTATTTT
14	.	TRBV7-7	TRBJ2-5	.	CASTTTRIQETQYF	TGTGCCAGCACCACTACTAGAATTCAAGAGACCCAGTACTTC
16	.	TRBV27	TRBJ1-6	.	CASRKSGGGSDSPLHF	TGTGCCAGCAGAAAATCGGGCGGAGGGAGTGATTCACCCCTCCACTTT
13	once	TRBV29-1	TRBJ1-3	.	CSVKGGTGNTIYF	TGCAGCGTTAAGGGAGGAACTGGAAACACCATATATTTT
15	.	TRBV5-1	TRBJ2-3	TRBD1	CAGRSGQGGTDTQYF	TGCGCCGGCCGATCGGGACAGGGAGGTACAGATACGCAGTATTTT
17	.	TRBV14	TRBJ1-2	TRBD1	CASSPGQGLPYLWSYTF	TGTGCCAGCAGCCCGGGACAGGGGCTACCTTATCTATGGAGCTACACCTTC
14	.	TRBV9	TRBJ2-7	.	CASSVGTRTYEQYF	TGTGCCAGCAGCGTAGGGACAAGAACCTACGAGCAGTACTTC
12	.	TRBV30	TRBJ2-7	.	CAWRDQGYEQYF	TGTGCCTGGCGGGACCAGGGCTACGAGCAGTACTTC
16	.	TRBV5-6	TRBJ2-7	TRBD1	CASSLSFRDRAGEQYF	TGTGCCAGCAGTCTCTCGTTCCGGGACAGGGCGGGCGAGCAGTACTTC
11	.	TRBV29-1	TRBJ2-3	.	CSVGNADTQYF	TGCAGCGTTGGTAACGCAGATACGCAGTATTTT
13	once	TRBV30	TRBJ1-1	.	CAWSGRKTTEAFF	TGTGCCTGGAGTGGACGGAAAACAACTGAAGCTTTCTTT
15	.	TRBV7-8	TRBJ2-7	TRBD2	CASSPAGGTQYEQYF	TGTGCCAGCAGCCCCGCGGGGGGCACTCAATACGAGCAGTACTTC